The 23 T cell receptor beta chains below come from one sample, sequenced in a study of T cell repertoires in cytomegalovirus infection. Each CDR3 protein is one row after TCRdb ran MiXCR on the reads. The table has fewer than 250,000 distinct CDR3 sequences, over 9% seen once; the top ten hold 1.5% to 2%. The sequenced sample consisted of PBMCs. Receptors originate from a human donor in good health (CMV status not recorded). Some clones in this sample may be carry-over from other donors' samples.

This clonotype was picked up many times. J is TRBJ2-3 and V is TRBV4-3, with 7 nucleotides matching TRBD1. Trimming removed 0 bases from V and 1 base from J; junction bases left unmatched: 4. CDR3 length: 16 amino acids. CDR1 and CDR2 (germline): LGHNA, YSLEER. In DNA form, the CDR3 reads TGCGCCAGCAGCCAAGAAGTCACAGGGGGCACAGATACGCAGTATTTT. Residues: CASSQEVTGGTDTQYF.

This clonotype came up many times. The chain is built from TRBV7-3 and TRBJ2-1; D may be TRBD2 (7 bases). Germline CDR1 and CDR2: SGHTA and FQGTGA. The V end lost 5 bases, the J end lost 7 bases, and 18 bases lay between the germline ends. This CDR3 spans 15 amino acids. CDR3 loop: CASSNLLGGLNEQFF. The CDR3 DNA follows: TGTGCCAGCAGCAACCTCCTGGGGGGGCTGAATGAGCAGTTCTTC.

This clonotype showed up just a few times. V usage is TRBV20-1 and J usage is TRBJ2-1, with 8 nucleotides matching TRBD2. Germline CDR1 reads DFQATT; CDR2 reads SNEGSKA (reference sequence). J gave up 3 bases and V 2 bases, and 0 bases lay outside the gene matches. This CDR3 is built from 13 residues. The CDR3 loop is CSARRGGYNEQFF. CDR3 coding DNA: TGCAGTGCTAGACGGGGGGGCTACAATGAGCAGTTCTTC.

This clonotype was seen many times. V and J are TRBV7-6 and TRBJ2-2; TRBD1 matches 11 bases. The CDR3 spans 16 residues. Germline V gene sequence: CDR1 SGHVS, CDR2 FNYEAQ. The J segment lost 6 bases and the V segment lost 5 bases, leaving 8 bases of the junction unmatched. CDR3 sequence reads: CASSPGTGGLAGELFF. The CDR3 coding sequence is TGTGCCAGCAGCCCGGGGACAGGGGGATTGGCCGGGGAGCTGTTTTTT.

This chain joins TRBV19 and TRBJ2-1; either TRBD1 or TRBD2 may supply D (5 bases each). Germline V lookup: CDR1 LNHDA, CDR2 SQIVND (reference sequence). Trimming removed 4 bases from V and 0 bases from J, with 7 bases in between. This CDR3 has 14 amino acids. CDR3 loop: CASSTGRSYNEQFF. The DNA of the CDR3 is TGTGCCAGTAGTACGGGGCGCTCCTACAATGAGCAGTTCTTC.

This clonotype came up many times. This chain connects TRBV28 to TRBJ2-2, with TRBD1 identical over 7 bases. Germline V lookup: CDR1 MDHEN, CDR2 SYDVKM. The trim removed 1 base at V and 1 base at J, leaving 3 bases unmatched. This CDR3 region has 16 residues. CDR3 coding DNA: TGTGCCAGCAGTTTATCGCCAGGGGGGAACACCGGGGAGCTGTTTTTT. Protein: CASSLSPGGNTGELFF.

The rearrangement links TRBV29-1 to TRBJ1-1; D gene unclear. The length of the CDR3 is 16 residues. CDR1 and CDR2 (germline): SQVTM, ANQGSEA. The V gene lost 3 bases and the J gene lost 5 bases, with 22 bases spanning the gap. Written as DNA, the CDR3 is TGCAGCGTTGAGGGGTCTTTTGCCGGTCTGCGGACTGAAGCTTTCTTT. This encodes CSVEGSFAGLRTEAFF.

This clonotype was recorded many times. The genes are TRBV7-2 and TRBJ1-4, with D unresolved. V shed 5 bases and J shed 5 bases, with 6 bases lying between them. The CDR3 has 12 residues. Per germline, CDR1 SGHTA and CDR2 FQGNSA. The CDR3 is CASSPENEKLFF. For the CDR3, the DNA is TGTGCCAGCAGCCCCGAAAATGAAAAACTGTTTTTT.

This clonotype has just a few counts. J is TRBJ2-3 and V is TRBV18, with TRBD2 as a possible D gene (6 bases). Trimming took 6 bases from V and 0 from J, leaving 16 bases between them. CDR1 is KGHSH, CDR2 LQKENI, per germline. The CDR3 has 16 amino acids. CDR3 nucleotides: TGTGCCAGCTCCCCAGGCGGGACCTCTAGCACAGATACGCAGTATTTT. It specifies CASSPGGTSSTDTQYF.

This clonotype was counted at least ten times. This chain links TRBV5-4 with TRBJ2-7; D not resolved. Deletions cut 3 bases from V and 3 bases from J, with 10 bases between. The CDR3 totals 13 residues. The germline CDR1 and CDR2 sequences are SGHNT and YYREEE (reference sequence). CDR3 protein: CASSSGPYYEQYF. The DNA of the CDR3 is TGTGCCAGCAGCTCCGGGCCTTACTACGAGCAGTACTTC.

This clonotype was observed a few times. A much bigger clone sits one base away, suggesting this may be a read error. The V gene is TRBV19, the J gene TRBJ2-1; 7 nucleotides agree with TRBD1. Germline assignment: CDR1 LNHDA and CDR2 SQIVND (reference sequence). This CDR3 comprises 14 residues. Here the CDR3 DNA reads TGTCCCAGTCACCGGGACAGCGTCGACAATGAGCAGTTCTTC. Translated, it gives CPSHRDSVDNEQFF.

This clonotype was counted between two and nine times. The genes are TRBV9 and TRBJ2-3; TRBD2 agrees at 10 bases. The CDR3 is made up of 15 amino acids. CDR1 and CDR2 from the germline V gene are SGDLS and YYNGEE. Germline trimming cut 3 bases from V and 3 bases from J; bases unmatched to any gene: 4. CDR3 bases: TGTGCCAGCAGCGCTAGGACTAGCGGAACAGATACGCAGTATTTT. Its protein is CASSARTSGTDTQYF.

The chain carries TRBV7-3 and TRBJ2-3; maybe TRBD2 (6 bases). V was clipped by 0 bases and J by 4 bases, with 11 bases between them. CDR1 and CDR2 (germline): SGHTA, FQGTGA. The CDR3 extends over 15 amino acids. CDR3 coding DNA: TGTGCCAGCAGCTTAACTAGCGGAGGGGCAGATACGCAGTATTTT. It translates to CASSLTSGGADTQYF.

In its sample, this clonotype was seen many times. This chain joins TRBV19 and TRBJ1-1, with D perhaps TRBD1 (5 bases). CDR3 size: 14 residues. The germline V and J ends were trimmed by 5 bases and 2 bases, with 12 bases remaining between them. Germline CDR1 LNHDA, CDR2 SQIVND (reference sequence). In DNA, the CDR3 is TGTGCCAGTAGTCCGGGGAGGGGAAACACTGAAGCTTTCTTT. Amino acids: CASSPGRGNTEAFF.

In this sample, this clonotype turned up a few times. The V gene is TRBV12-3 or TRBV12-4, the J gene TRBJ1-1, with TRBD1 matching 8 bases. With 6 bases clipped from V and 1 base from J, the junction kept 1 base outside the gene matches. This CDR3 is built from 13 residues. The CDR3 region is CASRGQGNTEAFF. The CDR3 DNA sequence: TGTGCCAGCAGAGGACAGGGGAACACTGAAGCTTTCTTT.

This chain uses TRBV3-1 with TRBJ2-2, with D tentatively TRBD2 (6 bases). V was clipped by 1 base and J by 7 bases, with 10 bases between them. Germline CDR1 and CDR2: LGHDT and YNNKEL (reference sequence). The CDR3 covers 14 residues. The chain's CDR3 is CASSQVEGNGELFF. Written as DNA, the CDR3 is TGTGCCAGCAGCCAAGTGGAGGGCAACGGGGAGCTGTTTTTT.

Concerning this clonotype itself: A much larger clonotype is one base distant, so this may be a read error. The rearrangement uses TRBV5-4 and TRBJ1-2; TRBD1 matches 8 bases. Germline loops: CDR1 SGHNT, CDR2 YYREEE (reference sequence). This CDR3 has 13 residues. J was trimmed by 5 bases and V by 5 bases; bases with no gene match: 5. The CDR3 DNA reads TGTGCCAGCAGGCCGACAGGGGAATATGGCTACACCTTC. Residues: CASRPTGEYGYTF.

The J gene is TRBJ1-2, the V gene TRBV14, with TRBD1 as a possible D gene (6 bases). Germline V gene data show CDR1 as SGHDN and CDR2 as FVKESK. The CDR3 is 15 amino acids. Deletions cut 0 bases from V and 6 bases from J, with 14 bases between. In nucleotides, the CDR3 is TGTGCCAGCAGCCAAGAGGGGGCAGGGTCCAATGGCTACACCTTC. It codes for CASSQEGAGSNGYTF.

The genes are TRBV15 and TRBJ1-2, with D unclear. Trimming left V 5 bases short and J 8 bases short, with 12 bases between. The CDR3 sequence is 12 residues long. Germline V gene sequence: CDR1 LNHNV, CDR2 YYDKDF (reference sequence). CDR3 in DNA: TGTGCCACCAGCTTTAACGGAGGGGGCTACACCTTC. The encoded protein is CATSFNGGGYTF.

This chain joins TRBV9 and TRBJ1-6; the D gene is possibly TRBD1 (6 bases). The CDR3 loop spans 16 amino acids. Between the trimmed V and J ends, which lost 0 bases and 6 bases, there was a span of 13 bases. Germline-derived CDR1 and CDR2 are SGDLS and YYNGEE. CDR3: CASSVEEPQGNSPLHF. The CDR3 DNA follows: TGTGCCAGCAGCGTAGAGGAGCCACAGGGTAATTCACCCCTCCACTTT.

At least ten counts were recorded for this clonotype. This chain uses TRBV7-6 with TRBJ1-3; D not resolved. The CDR3 is 15 amino acids. The germline CDR1 and CDR2 sequences are SGHVS and FNYEAQ. Trimming took 3 bases from V and 3 from J, leaving 12 bases between them. CDR3 in amino acids: CASSLGPGFGNTIYF. As DNA, the CDR3 is TGTGCCAGCAGCTTGGGTCCGGGCTTTGGAAACACCATATATTTT. Supplemented by reference TRBV7-6 and TRBJ1-3, the full variable domain reads GAGVSQSPRYKVTKRGQDVALRCDPISGHVSLYWYRQALGQGPEFLTYFNYEAQQDKSGLPNDRFSAERPEGSISTLTIQRTEQRDSAMYRCASSLGPGFGNTIYFGEGSWLTVV.

This clonotype was seen many times. This rearrangement joins TRBV7-9 to TRBJ1-1; the D gene is possibly TRBD1 (5 bases). The germline gives CDR1 SEHNR, CDR2 FQNEAQ (reference sequence). The ends were cut back, 4 bases at V and 4 bases at J, with 13 bases in the middle. The CDR3 length is 14 residues. CDR3 residues: CASSWGGEVTEAFF. The CDR3 region has the DNA TGTGCCAGCAGCTGGGGGGGGGAAGTCACTGAAGCTTTCTTT.

This clonotype appeared many times. The chain links TRBV14 to TRBJ2-3; TRBD1 matches 8 bases. The germline V gene encodes CDR1 SGHDN and CDR2 FVKESK. There are 15 residues in the CDR3. The V segment lost 3 bases and the J segment 11 bases; nucleotides outside the gene matches: 13. The CDR3 loop reads CASSHLRHGTGVQYF. In DNA, the CDR3 is TGTGCCAGCAGCCACCTTCGGCACGGGACAGGCGTGCAGTATTTT.